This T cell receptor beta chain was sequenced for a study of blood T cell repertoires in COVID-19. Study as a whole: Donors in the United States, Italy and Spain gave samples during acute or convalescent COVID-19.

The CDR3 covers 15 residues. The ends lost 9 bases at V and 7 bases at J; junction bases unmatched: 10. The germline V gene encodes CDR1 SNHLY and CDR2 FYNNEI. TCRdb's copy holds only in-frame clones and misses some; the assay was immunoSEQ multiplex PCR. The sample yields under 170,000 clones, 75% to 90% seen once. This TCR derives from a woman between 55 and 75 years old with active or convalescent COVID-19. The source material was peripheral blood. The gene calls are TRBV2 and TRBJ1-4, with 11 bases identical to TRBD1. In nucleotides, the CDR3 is TGTGCCAGTAGGACAGGGGGCTCTTTGGGTGAAAAACTGTTTTTT. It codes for CASRTGGSLGEKLFF.